This T cell receptor (beta chain) is drawn from a study of T-cell memory formation after mild COVID-19. TCRdb re-called the 5' RACE reads with MiXCR, one entry per CDR3 protein. The sample consists of fewer than 200,000 distinct CDR3 sequences, about 18% of them appearing once. Remarks on this clonotype: The antigen remains undetermined.

Points from the study as a whole: CD4+ clones that contracted lay mainly in CM and EM; CD8+ ones lay in EMRA.

Germline CDR1 is MNHEY and CDR2 is SVGAGI. Between the trimmed V and J ends, which lost 6 bases and 5 bases, there was a span of 13 bases. The CDR3 runs 13 residues. This sequence originates from a man aged 18-30 years who had mild COVID-19 (a few samples of this study predate the infection). Cell type and time point are not known. Specimen: PBMCs or a T cell subset sorted from them (not recorded which). This chain joins TRBV6-5 and TRBJ2-5, with D unresolved. The DNA for the CDR3 is TGTGCCAGCAGGACCTTCCCCGGGGAGACCCAGTACTTC. As protein: CASRTFPGETQYF.